This T cell receptor (beta chain) was identified during a study of T cells in Graves' hyperthyroidism and ophthalmopathy. Study in general: Blood was drawn when the patient was first diagnosed and still untreated.

Turning to this clonotype: The antigen is not known.

General study findings and limits: Most clonotypes expanded in thyroid above 0.001 were likewise present in blood.

This CDR3 is 15 amino acids long. Germline V gene data show CDR1 as SQVTM and CDR2 as ANQGSEA. Trimming left V 6 bases short and J 2 bases short, with 20 bases between. RNA transcripts yielded amplified TCR beta CDR3 regions. HTBI primers were the set used in a first-round RT-PCR of the TCR CDR3. TCRdb re-called the multiplex PCR reads with MiXCR, one entry per CDR3 protein. The sample has hundreds of thousands of distinct CDR3 sequences; just under 20% are singletons. The clonotype originates from a man aged 40-49 years with Graves' ophthalmopathy. The gene calls are TRBV29-1 and TRBJ2-7, with D perhaps assigned TRBD1 or TRBD2 (6 bases each). The sample consisted of blood. The CDR3 bases are TGCAGCGTGCTCGGTGGAGGGGGGAAACCCTACGAGCAGTACTTC. Its translation is CSVLGGGGKPYEQYF.